Listed below are T cell receptor beta chains from one sample, sequenced in a study of beta chain features in type 1 diabetes. Using immunoSEQ multiplex PCR, the repertoire was profiled, and TCRdb retains in-frame clones only, with some absent. In the table there are hundreds of thousands of clones, about 17% of which are singletons. The sample comprised naive CD4+ T cells from blood. These receptors were taken from a woman younger than 30 in good health. Both conserved end residues are part of each CDR3. The order of the fields is clone size, D gene, V gene, J gene, CDR3 protein, CDR3 DNA. A D gene is named only where the DNA matches it firmly. For some rows the clone size is stated as once, few or many, or as a class when expanded; others skip it.

abundance: NA
d_gene: TRBD2
v_gene: TRBV5-1
j_gene: TRBJ2-5
CDR3aa: CASSLTSGRETQYF
CDR3nt: TGCGCCAGCAGCCTGACTAGCGGGAGAGAGACCCAGTACTTC

abundance: NA
d_gene: NA
v_gene: TRBV28
j_gene: TRBJ1-3
CDR3aa: CASNTRMGSGGNTIYF
CDR3nt: TGTGCCAGCAACACGAGGATGGGATCCGGTGGAAACACCATATATTTT

abundance: many
d_gene: NA
v_gene: TRBV16
j_gene: TRBJ1-2
CDR3aa: CASSQGTRHYTF
CDR3nt: TGTGCCAGCAGCCAAGGGACACGCCACTACACCTTC

abundance: NA
d_gene: TRBD1
v_gene: TRBV7-9
j_gene: TRBJ2-5
CDR3aa: CASSSGAGQGVQETQYF
CDR3nt: TGTGCCAGCAGCTCAGGGGCAGGACAGGGTGTCCAAGAGACCCAGTACTTC

abundance: NA
d_gene: NA
v_gene: TRBV10-3
j_gene: TRBJ2-1
CDR3aa: CAISESLDSDNEQFF
CDR3nt: TGTGCCATCAGTGAGAGTCTGGACAGTGACAATGAGCAGTTCTTC

abundance: NA
d_gene: TRBD1
v_gene: TRBV28
j_gene: TRBJ2-7
CDR3aa: CASSYRGRTYEQYF
CDR3nt: TGTGCCAGCAGTTACAGGGGGCGAACCTACGAGCAGTACTTC

abundance: NA
d_gene: NA
v_gene: TRBV29-1
j_gene: TRBJ1-2
CDR3aa: CSVRRVQGSNYGYTF
CDR3nt: TGCAGCGTCCGCAGGGTCCAGGGTTCAAACTATGGCTACACCTTC

abundance: NA
d_gene: NA
v_gene: TRBV7-2
j_gene: TRBJ1-1
CDR3aa: CASSFTGLNTEAFF
CDR3nt: TGTGCCAGCAGCTTTACAGGTCTTAACACTGAAGCTTTCTTT

abundance: NA
d_gene: TRBD2
v_gene: TRBV7-9
j_gene: TRBJ2-1
CDR3aa: CASSYGGTLSGSVYEQFF
CDR3nt: TGTGCCAGCAGCTATGGGGGGACCCTCAGCGGGAGCGTCTATGAGCAGTTCTTC

abundance: NA
d_gene: TRBD2
v_gene: TRBV7-2
j_gene: TRBJ2-5
CDR3aa: CASSSMTSGRETQYF
CDR3nt: TGTGCCAGCAGCTCGATGACTAGCGGGAGGGAGACCCAGTACTTC

abundance: NA
d_gene: NA
v_gene: TRBV6-1
j_gene: TRBJ2-7
CDR3aa: CASSDQDAYGEQYF
CDR3nt: TGTGCCAGCAGTGACCAGGATGCGTACGGGGAGCAGTACTTC

abundance: few
d_gene: TRBD1
v_gene: TRBV6-1
j_gene: TRBJ1-2
CDR3aa: CASSVRPGQSYTF
CDR3nt: TGTGCCAGCAGTGTTCGCCCGGGACAGTCCTACACCTTC

abundance: NA
d_gene: NA
v_gene: TRBV10-3
j_gene: TRBJ2-5
CDR3aa: CAISEPAREETQYF
CDR3nt: TGTGCCATCAGTGAGCCCGCACGGGAAGAGACCCAGTACTTC

abundance: NA
d_gene: NA
v_gene: TRBV2
j_gene: TRBJ1-2
CDR3aa: CASSDNGMGYGYTF
CDR3nt: TGTGCCAGCAGCGACAACGGTATGGGGTATGGCTACACCTTC

abundance: few
d_gene: TRBD1
v_gene: TRBV6-5
j_gene: TRBJ1-2
CDR3aa: CASSSWTGGFNGYTF
CDR3nt: TGTGCCAGCAGTTCATGGACAGGGGGTTTCAATGGCTACACCTTC

abundance: few
d_gene: NA
v_gene: TRBV20-1
j_gene: TRBJ2-5
CDR3aa: CSARTAETQYF
CDR3nt: TGCAGTGCTAGGACCGCGGAGACCCAGTACTTC

abundance: few
d_gene: NA
v_gene: TRBV9
j_gene: TRBJ2-7
CDR3aa: CASSAAPEAYEQYF
CDR3nt: TGTGCCAGCAGCGCCGCTCCGGAAGCCTACGAGCAGTACTTC

abundance: NA
d_gene: TRBD1
v_gene: TRBV25-1
j_gene: TRBJ2-3
CDR3aa: CASSLTGGRTHTQYF
CDR3nt: TGTGCCAGCAGTCTCACAGGGGGACGGACTCATACGCAGTATTTT

abundance: NA
d_gene: NA
v_gene: TRBV4-2
j_gene: TRBJ2-3
CDR3aa: CASSQELATDTQYF
CDR3nt: TGTGCCAGCAGCCAAGAGTTGGCAACAGATACGCAGTATTTT

abundance: NA
d_gene: NA
v_gene: TRBV9
j_gene: TRBJ2-2
CDR3aa: CASSPLGRGTGELFF
CDR3nt: TGTGCCAGCAGCCCCTTGGGTCGGGGAACCGGGGAGCTGTTTTTT

abundance: NA
d_gene: NA
v_gene: TRBV12-1
j_gene: TRBJ1-1
CDR3aa: CASSLKGGTEAFF
CDR3nt: TGTGCCAGCAGCCTCAAAGGGGGGACTGAAGCTTTCTTT

abundance: few
d_gene: NA
v_gene: TRBV5-4
j_gene: TRBJ2-3
CDR3aa: CASSLISDYGTQYF
CDR3nt: TGTGCCAGCAGCTTGATAAGTGACTATGGTACGCAGTATTTT

abundance: NA
d_gene: NA
v_gene: TRBV21-1
j_gene: TRBJ1-4
CDR3aa: CASSKGPAAALTNEKLFF
CDR3nt: TGTGCCAGCAGCAAAGGCCCGGCGGCCGCTTTAACTAATGAAAAACTGTTTTTT